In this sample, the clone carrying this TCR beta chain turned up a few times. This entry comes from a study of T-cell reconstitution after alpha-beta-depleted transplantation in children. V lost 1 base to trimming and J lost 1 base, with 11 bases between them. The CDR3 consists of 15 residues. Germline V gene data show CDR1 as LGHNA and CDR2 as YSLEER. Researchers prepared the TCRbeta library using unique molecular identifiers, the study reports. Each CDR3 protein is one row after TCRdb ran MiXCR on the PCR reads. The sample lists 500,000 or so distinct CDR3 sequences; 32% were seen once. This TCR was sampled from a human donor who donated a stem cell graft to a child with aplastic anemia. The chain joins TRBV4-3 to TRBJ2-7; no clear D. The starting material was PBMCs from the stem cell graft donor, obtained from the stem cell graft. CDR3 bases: TGCGCCAGCAGCCAAGGGGGTGGAGCTTCCTACGAGCAGTACGTC. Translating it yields CASSQGGGASYEQYV.